The 8 T cell receptor beta chains reported below all come from one sample, sequenced in a study of identical twins. TCRdb passed the 5' RACE reads through MiXCR, listing each CDR3 protein once. Of more than 400,000 distinct CDR3 sequences listed, 13% to 15% were seen once; the top ten hold less than 0.5%. This same sample was also part of a study on yellow fever vaccine responses in identical twins.

Sequenced sample: CD4+ T cells sorted from blood. The origin of the receptors is a woman between 18 and 30 years old in good health.

This clonotype was seen a handful of times. The CDR3 bases are TGCGCCAGCAGCTTGGCCCTTAATCCGGGACAGTACAATGAGCAGTTCTTC. Translating gives CASSLALNPGQYNEQFF. V gene TRBV5-1 combines with J gene TRBJ2-1, with 7 bases lining up with TRBD1. CDR3 length equals 17 residues. Germline V gives CDR1 SGHRS, CDR2 YFSETQ. J lost 4 bases, V lost 0 bases, and 10 bases had no gene match.

The chain recombines TRBV12-3 or TRBV12-4 with TRBJ2-7, with D possibly TRBD2 on 6 matching bases. The V and J ends lost 8 bases and 4 bases respectively, with 9 bases between them. This CDR3 is 11 amino acids long. CDR3 residues: CASGRGYEQYF. DNA for the CDR3: TGTGCCAGCGGGCGGGGTTACGAGCAGTACTTC.

The chain carries TRBV11-1 and TRBJ2-2; 13 bases fit TRBD2. CDR1 and CDR2 from the germline V gene are SGHAT and FQDESV (reference sequence). The CDR3 covers 21 residues. V shed 5 bases, J shed 3 bases, and the junction held 18 bases outside the gene matches. Here the CDR3 reads CASSPRTSGGHKPLYTGELFF. CDR3 sequence (DNA): TGTGCCAGCAGCCCCCGGACTAGCGGGGGCCACAAACCACTATACACCGGGGAGCTGTTTTTT.

This clonotype has only a few counts. This chain uses TRBV27 with TRBJ2-7; D ambiguous. The germline V gene encodes CDR1 MNHEY and CDR2 SMNVEV (reference sequence). CDR3 length: 15 amino acids. Trimming pared 6 bases from V and 2 bases from J, leaving 17 bases between. This CDR3 reads CASRPTLAGAYEQYV. CDR3 nucleotide sequence: TGTGCCAGCAGACCGACCCTGGCTGGGGCCTACGAGCAGTACGTC.

This clonotype came up many times. J is TRBJ1-2 and V is TRBV29-1, with unresolved D. The CDR3 length is 13 residues. With 2 bases removed from V and 1 base from J, the gap between germline ends came to 8 bases. Per germline, CDR1 SQVTM and CDR2 ANQGSEA. The CDR3 spells CSVEFASNYGYTF. In DNA form, the CDR3 reads TGCAGCGTTGAATTTGCCAGTAACTATGGCTACACCTTC. The variable domain in full, with the rest retrieved from reference TRBV29-1 and TRBJ1-2, is SAVISQKPSRDICQRGTSLTIQCQVDSQVTMMFWYRQQPGQSLTLIATANQGSEATYESGFVIDKFPISRPNLTFSTLTVSNMSPEDSSIYLCSVEFASNYGYTFGSGTRLTVV.

The chain joins TRBV3-1 to TRBJ2-7, with D perhaps matching TRBD1 (6 bases). In germline, CDR1 is LGHDT, CDR2 YNNKEL (reference sequence). The CDR3 runs 18 residues. Trimming pared 0 bases from V and 0 bases from J, leaving 18 bases between. CDR3 in amino acids: CASSQDWPGTDSSYEQYF. DNA for the CDR3: TGTGCCAGCAGCCAAGATTGGCCAGGGACGGACAGCTCCTACGAGCAGTACTTC.

The chain couples TRBV10-1 to TRBJ1-5; D call uncertain. Germline CDR1 reads WNHNN; CDR2 reads SYGVQD (reference sequence). V shed 4 bases and J shed 9 bases, with 10 bases lying between them. The CDR3 extends over 12 amino acids. The CDR3 DNA is TGCGCCAGCAGTGTGGAAGGTGGGCCCCAGCATTTT. This sequence encodes CASSVEGGPQHF.

This clonotype was recorded a few times. The V call is TRBV20-1, the J call TRBJ2-5, with D uncertain. The V and J ends lost 0 bases and 4 bases respectively, with 15 bases between them. Germline V gene sequence: CDR1 DFQATT, CDR2 SNEGSKA (reference sequence). CDR3 length equals 15 residues. Here the CDR3 reads CSARESNLPRETQYF. The CDR3 DNA reads as TGCAGTGCTAGAGAGTCCAATCTTCCCAGAGAGACCCAGTACTTC.